This is a list of T cell receptor beta chains from one sample in a study of blood T cell repertoires in COVID-19. Assay used: immunoSEQ multiplex PCR; TCRdb lists only in-frame clones, some missing. The table lists a few hundred thousand clones, around 91% of them singletons, with approximately 13% in the top ten. Sequenced input: peripheral blood. All receptors derive from an older woman with acute or convalescent COVID-19. Both conserved end residues are part of each CDR3. The order of the fields is J gene, V gene, D gene, clone size, CDR3 length, CDR3 protein, CDR3 DNA. A D gene is named only where the DNA matches it firmly. The listing skips clone size in some rows; elsewhere it reads once, few, many or a size class.

>TRBJ1-1|TRBV6-2/TRBV6-3|.|.|16
CASSYRAGSENTEAFF
TGTGCCAGCAGTTATCGGGCAGGGTCAGAGAACACTGAAGCTTTCTTT
>TRBJ2-7|TRBV6-2/TRBV6-3|TRBD2|.|17
CASSYSRGLAAFYEQYF
TGTGCCAGCAGTTACTCCCGGGGACTAGCGGCGTTCTACGAGCAGTACTTC
>TRBJ1-1|TRBV6-5|TRBD1|.|12
CASSRQGAQAFF
TGTGCCAGCAGCCGACAGGGGGCCCAAGCTTTCTTT
>TRBJ2-7|TRBV7-3|TRBD1|.|14
CASSPGTGAGEQYF
TGTGCCAGCAGCCCCGGGACAGGGGCTGGCGAGCAGTACTTC
>TRBJ2-7|TRBV5-4|.|.|13
CASSQRGTYEQYF
TGTGCCAGCAGCCAACGGGGGACCTACGAGCAGTACTTC
>TRBJ2-3|TRBV7-7|TRBD2|.|15
CASSPTSGSSDTQYF
TGTGCTAGCAGCCCGACTAGCGGGAGTTCAGATACGCAGTATTTT
>TRBJ2-7|TRBV11-3|TRBD1|.|14
CASSPGTGEAEQYF
TGTGCCAGCAGCCCCGGGACAGGGGAGGCCGAGCAGTACTTC
>TRBJ2-1|TRBV9|TRBD2|.|16
CASSTRTSGSHNEQFF
TGTGCCAGCAGCACACGGACTAGCGGGAGTCATAATGAGCAGTTCTTC
>TRBJ2-5|TRBV11-3|.|once|13
CASSSNRVETQYF
TGTGCCAGCAGCTCAAACAGGGTAGAGACCCAGTACTTC
>TRBJ1-1|TRBV9|.|.|15
CASSARQTSNTEAFF
TGTGCCAGCAGCGCGAGACAGACCTCTAACACTGAAGCTTTCTTT
>TRBJ1-1|TRBV9|TRBD1|.|13
CASTRGTEPEAFF
TGTGCCAGCACCAGAGGGACAGAACCTGAAGCTTTCTTT
>TRBJ2-1|TRBV6-5|.|.|14
CASRPGWGDNEQFF
TGTGCCAGCCGCCCCGGTTGGGGAGACAATGAGCAGTTCTTC
>TRBJ1-2|TRBV28|.|.|14
CASRRGGDSYGYTF
TGTGCCAGCAGGCGGGGAGGGGATTCATATGGCTACACCTTC
>TRBJ2-1|TRBV11-2|TRBD2|.|14
CASSAGLAGVEQFF
TGTGCCAGCAGCGCGGGACTAGCGGGGGTTGAGCAGTTCTTC
>TRBJ1-2|TRBV5-5|.|.|14
CASSLVGRDRGYTF
TGTGCCAGCAGCTTGGTGGGCAGGGATCGCGGCTACACCTTC
>TRBJ2-7|TRBV3-1/TRBV3-2|TRBD2|.|15
CASSLRGAGAYEQYF
TGTGCCAGCAGTCTAAGGGGTGCGGGAGCCTACGAGCAGTACTTC
>TRBJ2-3|TRBV6-4|.|.|19
CASSDSPLAVQTSTDTQYF
TGTGCCAGCAGTGACTCACCGCTAGCAGTACAGACTAGCACAGATACGCAGTATTTT
>TRBJ1-1|TRBV6-2/TRBV6-3|TRBD1|.|15
CASSPLTGRNTEAFF
TGTGCCAGCAGTCCCCTGACAGGGAGGAACACTGAAGCTTTCTTT
>TRBJ2-1|TRBV18|TRBD2|.|12
CASSGRDNEQFF
TGTGCCAGCTCCGGGAGGGACAATGAGCAGTTCTTC
>TRBJ2-1|TRBV3-1/TRBV3-2|TRBD2|.|17
CASSLLRGLAVYNEQFF
TGTGCCAGCAGCCTACTCCGCGGACTAGCGGTCTACAATGAGCAGTTCTTC
>TRBJ2-6|TRBV27|.|.|16
CASRTLGRSGANVLTF
TGTGCCAGCAGGACTCTGGGGAGATCTGGGGCCAACGTCCTGACTTTC
>TRBJ2-3|TRBV14|.|.|17
CASSQGPRGMRTDTQYF
TGTGCCAGCAGCCAAGGCCCCAGGGGAATGCGCACAGATACGCAGTATTTT
>TRBJ2-5|TRBV18|.|.|13
CASSPGTQETQYF
TGTGCCAGCTCCCCCGGGACTCAAGAGACCCAGTACTTC
>TRBJ2-4|TRBV4-1|.|.|16
CASSHPSPLAKNIQYF
TGCGCCAGCAGCCACCCCTCCCCACTAGCCAAAAACATTCAGTACTTC
>TRBJ2-1|TRBV11-3|.|.|13
CASSLGAIYEQFF
TGTGCCAGCAGCTTAGGGGCTATTTATGAGCAGTTCTTC
>TRBJ1-5|TRBV28|TRBD1|.|15
CASSYRGRGIQPQHF
TGTGCCAGCAGCTATAGGGGCAGGGGGATTCAGCCCCAGCATTTT